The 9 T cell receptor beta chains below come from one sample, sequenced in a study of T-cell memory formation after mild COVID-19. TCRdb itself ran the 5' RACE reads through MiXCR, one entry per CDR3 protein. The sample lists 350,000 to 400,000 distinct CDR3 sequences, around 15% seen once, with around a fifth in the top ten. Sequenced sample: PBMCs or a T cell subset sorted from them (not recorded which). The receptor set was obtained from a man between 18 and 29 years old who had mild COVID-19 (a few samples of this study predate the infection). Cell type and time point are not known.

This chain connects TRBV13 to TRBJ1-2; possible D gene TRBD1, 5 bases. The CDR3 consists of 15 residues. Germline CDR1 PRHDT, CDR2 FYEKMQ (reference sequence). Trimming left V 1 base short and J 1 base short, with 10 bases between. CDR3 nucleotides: TGTGCCAGCAGCTTAGCCCTGACAGATAACTATGGCTACACCTTC. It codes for CASSLALTDNYGYTF.

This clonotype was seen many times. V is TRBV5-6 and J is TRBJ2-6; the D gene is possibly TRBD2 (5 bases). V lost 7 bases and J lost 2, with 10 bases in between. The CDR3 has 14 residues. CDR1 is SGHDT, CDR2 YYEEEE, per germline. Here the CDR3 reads CASGERTGANVLTF. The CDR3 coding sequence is TGTGCCAGCGGTGAGCGGACTGGGGCCAACGTCCTGACTTTC.

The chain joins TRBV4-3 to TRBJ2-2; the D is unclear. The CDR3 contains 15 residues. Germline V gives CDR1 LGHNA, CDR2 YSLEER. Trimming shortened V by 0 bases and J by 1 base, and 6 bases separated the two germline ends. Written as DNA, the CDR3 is TGCGCCAGCAGCCAAGAACTACTGAACACCGGGGAGCTGTTTTTT. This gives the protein CASSQELLNTGELFF.

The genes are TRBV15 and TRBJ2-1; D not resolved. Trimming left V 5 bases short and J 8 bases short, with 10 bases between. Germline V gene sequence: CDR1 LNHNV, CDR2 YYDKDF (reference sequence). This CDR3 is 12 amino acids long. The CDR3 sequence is CATSLTSYEQFF. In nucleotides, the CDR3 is TGTGCCACCAGCTTGACATCCTATGAGCAGTTCTTC.

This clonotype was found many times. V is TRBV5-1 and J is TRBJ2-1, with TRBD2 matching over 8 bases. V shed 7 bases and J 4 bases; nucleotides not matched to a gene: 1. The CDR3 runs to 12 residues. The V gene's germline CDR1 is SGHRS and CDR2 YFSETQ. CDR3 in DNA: TGCGCCAGCCGCGGGGGGTACAATGAGCAGTTCTTC. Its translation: CASRGGYNEQFF.

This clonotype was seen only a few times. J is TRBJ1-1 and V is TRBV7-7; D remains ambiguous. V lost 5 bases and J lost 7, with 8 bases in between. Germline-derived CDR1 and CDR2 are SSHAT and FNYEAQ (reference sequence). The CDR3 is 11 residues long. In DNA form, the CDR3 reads TGTGCCAGCAGCCCCCAATTTGAAGCTTTCTTT. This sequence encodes CASSPQFEAFF.

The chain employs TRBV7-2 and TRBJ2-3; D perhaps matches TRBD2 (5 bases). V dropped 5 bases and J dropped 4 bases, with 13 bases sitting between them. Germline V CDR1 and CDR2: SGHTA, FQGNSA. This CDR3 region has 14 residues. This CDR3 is CASSAGPVADTQYF. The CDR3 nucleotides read TGTGCCAGCAGCGCGGGCCCCGTCGCAGATACGCAGTATTTT.

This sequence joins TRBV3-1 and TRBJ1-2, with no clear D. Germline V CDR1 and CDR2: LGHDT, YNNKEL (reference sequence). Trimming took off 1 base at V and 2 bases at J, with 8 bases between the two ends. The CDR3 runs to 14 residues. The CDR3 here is CASSQAWANYGYTF. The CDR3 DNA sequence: TGTGCCAGCAGCCAAGCCTGGGCCAACTATGGCTACACCTTC.

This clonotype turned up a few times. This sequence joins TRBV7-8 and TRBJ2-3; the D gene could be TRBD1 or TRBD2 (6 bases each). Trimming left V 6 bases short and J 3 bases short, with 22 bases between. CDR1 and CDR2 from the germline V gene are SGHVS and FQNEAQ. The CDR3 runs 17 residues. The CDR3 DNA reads TGTGCCAGCAGTTATGAGGCCGGGGGCGCAAAAACAGATACGCAGTATTTT. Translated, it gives CASSYEAGGAKTDTQYF.